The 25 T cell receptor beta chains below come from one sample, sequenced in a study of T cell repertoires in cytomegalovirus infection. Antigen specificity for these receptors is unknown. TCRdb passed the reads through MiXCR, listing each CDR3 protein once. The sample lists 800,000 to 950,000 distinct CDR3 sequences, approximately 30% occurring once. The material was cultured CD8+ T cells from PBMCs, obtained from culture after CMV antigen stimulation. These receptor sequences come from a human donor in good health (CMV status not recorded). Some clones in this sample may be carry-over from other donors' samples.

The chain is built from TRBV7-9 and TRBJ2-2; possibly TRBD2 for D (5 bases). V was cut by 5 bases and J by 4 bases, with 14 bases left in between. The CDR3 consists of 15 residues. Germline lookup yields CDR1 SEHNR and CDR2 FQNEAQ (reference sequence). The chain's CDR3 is CASSLPAGGTGELFF. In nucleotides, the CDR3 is TGTGCCAGCAGCCTTCCAGCAGGAGGCACCGGGGAGCTGTTTTTT.

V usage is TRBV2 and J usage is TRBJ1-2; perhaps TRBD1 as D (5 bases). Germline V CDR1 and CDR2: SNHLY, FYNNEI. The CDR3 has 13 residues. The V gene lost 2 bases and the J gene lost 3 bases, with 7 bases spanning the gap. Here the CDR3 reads CASSERGDYGYTF. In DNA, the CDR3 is TGTGCCAGCAGTGAACGGGGCGACTATGGCTACACCTTC.

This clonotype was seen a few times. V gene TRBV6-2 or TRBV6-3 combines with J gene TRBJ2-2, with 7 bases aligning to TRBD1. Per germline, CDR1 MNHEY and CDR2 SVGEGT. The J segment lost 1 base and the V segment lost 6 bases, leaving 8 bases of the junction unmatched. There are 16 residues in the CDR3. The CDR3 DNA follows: TGTGCCAGCAGCATTCTACAGGGGTTGAACACCGGGGAGCTGTTTTTT. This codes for CASSILQGLNTGELFF.

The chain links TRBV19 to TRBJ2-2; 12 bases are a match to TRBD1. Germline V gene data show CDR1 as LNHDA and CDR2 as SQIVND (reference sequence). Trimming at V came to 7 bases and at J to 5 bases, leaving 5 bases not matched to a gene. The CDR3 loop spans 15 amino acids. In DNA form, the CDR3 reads TGTGCCAGTATCAGGGACAGGGGGCATACCGGGGAGCTGTTTTTT. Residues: CASIRDRGHTGELFF.

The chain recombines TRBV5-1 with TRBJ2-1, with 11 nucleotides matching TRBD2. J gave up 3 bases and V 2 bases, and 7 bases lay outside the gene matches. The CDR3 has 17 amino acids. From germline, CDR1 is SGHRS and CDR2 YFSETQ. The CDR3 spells CASSFETSGANYNEQFF. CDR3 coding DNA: TGCGCCAGCAGCTTTGAGACTAGCGGGGCAAACTACAATGAGCAGTTCTTC.

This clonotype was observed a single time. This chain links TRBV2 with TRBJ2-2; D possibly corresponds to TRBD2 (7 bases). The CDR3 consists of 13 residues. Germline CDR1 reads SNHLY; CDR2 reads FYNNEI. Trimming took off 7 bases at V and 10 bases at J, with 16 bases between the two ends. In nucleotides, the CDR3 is TGTGCCAGCAAGGAGGGGGGGGCCCCGGAGCTGTTTTTT. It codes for CASKEGGAPELFF.

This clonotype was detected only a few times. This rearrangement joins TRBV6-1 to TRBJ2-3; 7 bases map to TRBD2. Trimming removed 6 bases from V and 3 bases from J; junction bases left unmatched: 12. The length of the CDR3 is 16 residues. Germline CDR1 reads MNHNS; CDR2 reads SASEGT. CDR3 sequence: CASRALRTRETDTQYF. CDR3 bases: TGTGCCAGCAGGGCTCTGAGGACTAGGGAGACAGATACGCAGTATTTT.

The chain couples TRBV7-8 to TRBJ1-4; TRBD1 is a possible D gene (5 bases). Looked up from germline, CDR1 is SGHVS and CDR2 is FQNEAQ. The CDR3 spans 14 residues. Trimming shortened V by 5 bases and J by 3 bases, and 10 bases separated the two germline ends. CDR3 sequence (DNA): TGTGCCAGCAGCCCCAGGGCGGCTAATGAAAAACTGTTTTTT. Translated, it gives CASSPRAANEKLFF.

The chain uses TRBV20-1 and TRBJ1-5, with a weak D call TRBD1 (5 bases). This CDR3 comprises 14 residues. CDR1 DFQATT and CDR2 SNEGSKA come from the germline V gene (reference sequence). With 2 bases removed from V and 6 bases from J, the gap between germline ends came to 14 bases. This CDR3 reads CSARNRRYGQPQHF. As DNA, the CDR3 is TGCAGTGCTAGAAACAGGAGGTACGGTCAGCCCCAGCATTTT.

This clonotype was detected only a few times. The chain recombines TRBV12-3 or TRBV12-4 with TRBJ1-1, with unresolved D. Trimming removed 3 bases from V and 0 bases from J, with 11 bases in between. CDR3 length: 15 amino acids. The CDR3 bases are TGTGCCAGCAGTTTTTCCCCGGAGATGAACACTGAAGCTTTCTTT. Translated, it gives CASSFSPEMNTEAFF.

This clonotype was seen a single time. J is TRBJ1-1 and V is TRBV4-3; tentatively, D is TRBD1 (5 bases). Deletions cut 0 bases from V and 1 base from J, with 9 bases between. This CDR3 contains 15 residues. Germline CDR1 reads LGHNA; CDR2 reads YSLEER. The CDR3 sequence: CASSQDGTGNTEAFF. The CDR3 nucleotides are TGCGCCAGCAGCCAAGATGGCACAGGGAACACTGAAGCTTTCTTT.

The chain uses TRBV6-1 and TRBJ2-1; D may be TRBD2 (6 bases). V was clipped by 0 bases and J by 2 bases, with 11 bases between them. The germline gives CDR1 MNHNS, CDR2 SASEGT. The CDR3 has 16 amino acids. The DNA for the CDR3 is TGTGCCAGCAGTGAAGCGGGTAGCGGACCCTACAATGAGCAGTTCTTC. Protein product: CASSEAGSGPYNEQFF.

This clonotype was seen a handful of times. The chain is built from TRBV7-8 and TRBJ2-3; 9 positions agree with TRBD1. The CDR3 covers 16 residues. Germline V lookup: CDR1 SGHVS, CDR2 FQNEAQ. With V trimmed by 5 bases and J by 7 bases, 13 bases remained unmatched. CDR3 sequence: CASSKGWDRDFHTQYF. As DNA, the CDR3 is TGTGCCAGCAGCAAGGGGTGGGACAGGGATTTCCATACGCAGTATTTT.

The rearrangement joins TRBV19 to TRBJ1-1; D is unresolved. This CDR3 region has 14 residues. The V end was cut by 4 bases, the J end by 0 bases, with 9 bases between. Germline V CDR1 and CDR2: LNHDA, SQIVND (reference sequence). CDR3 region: CASSRSTMNTEAFF. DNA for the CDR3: TGTGCCAGTAGTAGGAGTACCATGAACACTGAAGCTTTCTTT.

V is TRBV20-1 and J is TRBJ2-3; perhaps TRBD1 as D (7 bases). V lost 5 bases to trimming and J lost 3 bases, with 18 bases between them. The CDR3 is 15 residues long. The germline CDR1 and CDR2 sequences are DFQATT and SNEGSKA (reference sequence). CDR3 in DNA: TGCAGTGCTCGTTCAGGCAGGGGGAGGACAGATACGCAGTATTTT. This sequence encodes CSARSGRGRTDTQYF.

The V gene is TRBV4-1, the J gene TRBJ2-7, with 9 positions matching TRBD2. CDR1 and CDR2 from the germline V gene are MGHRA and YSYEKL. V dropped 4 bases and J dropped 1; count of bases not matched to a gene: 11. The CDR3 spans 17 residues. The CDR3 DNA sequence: TGCGCCAGCAGCCTCGGGTTCGAGCTAGCGGGGTCCTACGAGCAGTACTTC. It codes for CASSLGFELAGSYEQYF.

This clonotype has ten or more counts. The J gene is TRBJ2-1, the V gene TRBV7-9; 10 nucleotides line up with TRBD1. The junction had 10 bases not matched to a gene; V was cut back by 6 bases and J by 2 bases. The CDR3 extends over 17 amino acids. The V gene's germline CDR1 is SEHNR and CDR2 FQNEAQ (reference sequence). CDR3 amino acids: CASRLRAGQGPYNEQFF. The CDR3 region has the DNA TGTGCCAGCAGACTTAGAGCGGGACAGGGGCCCTACAATGAGCAGTTCTTC.

The CDR3 coding sequence is TGCAGCGTTGAACTCCGGGGTGTGCCCTACGAGCAGTACTTC. It yields the protein CSVELRGVPYEQYF. The chain joins TRBV29-1 to TRBJ2-7; perhaps TRBD2 as D (5 bases). Trimming removed 2 bases from V and 2 bases from J, with 13 bases in between. CDR3 length equals 14 residues. Germline V CDR1 and CDR2: SQVTM, ANQGSEA.

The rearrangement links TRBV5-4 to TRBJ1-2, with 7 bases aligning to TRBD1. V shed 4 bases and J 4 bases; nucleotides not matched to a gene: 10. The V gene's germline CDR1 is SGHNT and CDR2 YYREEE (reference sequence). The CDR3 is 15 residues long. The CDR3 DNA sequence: TGTGCCAGCAGCATCTACAGGGGTCCCAGCTATGGCTACACCTTC. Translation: CASSIYRGPSYGYTF.

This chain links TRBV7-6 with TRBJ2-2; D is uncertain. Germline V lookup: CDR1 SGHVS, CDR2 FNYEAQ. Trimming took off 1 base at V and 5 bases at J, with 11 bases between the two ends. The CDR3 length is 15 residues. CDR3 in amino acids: CASSLGVEKTGELFF. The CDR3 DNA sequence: TGTGCCAGCAGCTTAGGGGTGGAAAAGACCGGGGAGCTGTTTTTT.

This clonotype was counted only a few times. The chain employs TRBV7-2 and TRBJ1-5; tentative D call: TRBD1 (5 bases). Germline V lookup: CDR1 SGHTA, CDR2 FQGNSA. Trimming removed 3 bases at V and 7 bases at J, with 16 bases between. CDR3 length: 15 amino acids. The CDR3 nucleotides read TGTGCCAGCAGCTTGGGGGAGGGTGGGGGGCAGCCCCAGCATTTT. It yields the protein CASSLGEGGGQPQHF.

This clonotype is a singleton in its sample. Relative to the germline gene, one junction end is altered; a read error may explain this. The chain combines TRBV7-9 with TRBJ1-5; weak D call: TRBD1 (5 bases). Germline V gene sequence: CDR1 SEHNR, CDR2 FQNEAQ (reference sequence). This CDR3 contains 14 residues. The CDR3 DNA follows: TGTGTCAGCAGCCGGGACGCCAGCAATCAGCCCCAGCATTTT. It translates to CVSSRDASNQPQHF.

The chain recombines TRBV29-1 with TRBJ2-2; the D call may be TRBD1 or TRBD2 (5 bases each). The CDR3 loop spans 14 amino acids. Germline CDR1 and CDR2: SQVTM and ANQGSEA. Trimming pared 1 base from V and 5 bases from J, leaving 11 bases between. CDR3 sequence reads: CSVEVGAGTGELFF. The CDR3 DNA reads TGCAGCGTTGAAGTCGGGGCCGGGACCGGGGAGCTGTTTTTT.

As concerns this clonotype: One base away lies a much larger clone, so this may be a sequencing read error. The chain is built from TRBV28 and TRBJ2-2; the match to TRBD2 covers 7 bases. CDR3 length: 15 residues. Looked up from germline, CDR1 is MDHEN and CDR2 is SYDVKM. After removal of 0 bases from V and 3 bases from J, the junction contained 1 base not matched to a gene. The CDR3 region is CASSLWGGDTGELFF. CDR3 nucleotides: TGTGCCAGCAGTTTATGGGGAGGGGACACCGGGGAGCTGTTTTTT.

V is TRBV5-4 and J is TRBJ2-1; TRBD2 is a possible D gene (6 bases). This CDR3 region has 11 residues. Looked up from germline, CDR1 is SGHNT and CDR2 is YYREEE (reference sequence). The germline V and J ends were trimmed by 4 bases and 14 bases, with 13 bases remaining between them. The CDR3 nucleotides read TGTGCCAGCAGCGCGGGGCCTTTCGAGTTCTTC. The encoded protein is CASSAGPFEFF.